This T cell receptor beta chain was recorded in a study of OX40 agonist ivuxolimab in advanced cancers. Regarding the study in general: Ivuxolimab was an agonistic, fully human IgG2 monoclonal antibody directed against OX40 (CD134), a costimulatory receptor. Intravenous ivuxolimab was administered to patients every 2 weeks at six dose levels: 0.01, 0.1, 0.3, 1.5, 3 and 10 mg/kg. Of the approximately 54 patients in dose escalation, 19 had hepatocellular carcinoma, about 15 had melanoma, 9 had renal cell carcinoma and 9 had head and neck cancer. In the dose-escalation cohort, 65% to 90% of patients were male, and the mean age was roughly 60 years, with a range of about 20 to 90. Prior anti-PD-1, anti-PD-L1 or anti-CTLA-4 therapy was permitted, and 30% to 50% of dose-escalation patients had received checkpoint inhibitors. Partial responses occurred in three dose-escalation patients: two with cutaneous melanoma and one with hepatocellular carcinoma. The purpose of peripheral TCRbeta sequencing was to test whether ivuxolimab changed TCR sequence diversity and led to clonal T-cell expansion. The paper describes the monotherapy dose-escalation part (N ≈ 49 patients) of the phase I trial of ivuxolimab.

Overall results and qualifications from the work: At doses of 0.1 to 3.0 mg/kg, clonal expansion of both CD4+ and CD8+ blood T cells was observed from baseline to week 6. After ivuxolimab, expanded clones were on average more numerous among CD8+ T cells than among CD4+ T cells. In partial responders in the 0.1-3.0 mg/kg groups, normalized peripheral clonal expansion was found to be among the lowest, especially among CD8+ T cells. Low levels of normalized T-cell clonal expansion were also seen in some nonresponding patients. Which antigens the clonally expanded peripheral T cells were specific for was not determined.

Patients with autoimmune disease history or receiving systemic immunosuppression were excluded from the trial. Peripheral blood for TCR sequencing was drawn from every dose cohort at baseline, at cycle 4 day 1 and at cycle 7 day 1. Samples were obtained from an open-label, multicenter, first-in-human phase I dose-escalation trial of ivuxolimab. Adults with locally advanced or metastatic melanoma, renal cell carcinoma, hepatocellular carcinoma or head and neck squamous cell carcinoma were enrolled in the trial. Before TCR sequencing, CD4+ T cells and CD8+ T cells were sorted from peripheral blood as separate populations. Genomic DNA was extracted from sorted cells for sequencing of the TCRbeta CDR3 region. The immunoSEQ Assay was used for sequencing of TCRbeta CDR3 regions. Entries here come from immuneACCESS through TCRdb and include only in-frame sequences with V and J called. Some clones fail to appear in such tables; in the studies checked, an unresolved V gene covers under half of the shortfall, and the cause of the remainder is unknown. In all, the sample holds around 140,000 clones, and roughly nine tenths of those were seen once. Of the sample, approximately 1% is held by the ten largest clones.

The CDR3 spans 13 residues, from the cysteine through the phenylalanine. CDR3 DNA only is kept here, 39 bases in frame from base 1. CDR1 and CDR2, per the germline V gene (reference sequence), are MNHEY and SMNVEV. V was cut back by 3 bases and J by 2 bases, leaving a gap of 8 bases between them. Comment on this clone: Its antigen is currently not known. Qualities for individual bases were not recorded, and no much larger clone is one base off.

This specimen was CD4+ or CD8+ T cells sorted from blood, taken in a trial of the OX40 agonist ivuxolimab. The chain is encoded by TRBV27 joined to TRBJ2-7; the D gene cannot be named for sure. The receptor was isolated from an adult with an advanced solid tumor such as melanoma, head and neck, liver or kidney cancer. DNA sequence: TGTGCCAGCAGTTTGCAGGAAACCTACGAGCAGTACTTC. Its product reads: CASSLQETYEQYF.